The T cell receptor beta chain under discussion was sequenced for a study of early T cells in non-severe SARS-CoV-2 infection. This CDR3 is built from 14 residues. Germline lookup yields CDR1 SGHRS and CDR2 YFSETQ. Trimming removed 0 bases from V and 4 bases from J, with 10 bases in between. Each CDR3 protein gets one entry after TCRdb re-called the 5' RACE reads with MiXCR. The data hold about 19,000 distinct CDR3 sequences, with roughly 4.4% observed a single time. This clonotype was recorded many times. The chain has TRBV5-1 and TRBJ1-2; a weak D match, TRBD1 (6 bases). Specimen: whole blood. This receptor was obtained from an adult who was a healthcare worker with PCR-confirmed SARS-CoV-2 infection or an uninfected control (not recorded which). CDR3 bases: TGCGCCAGCAGCTTGGAACAGGGCGGCTATGGCTACACCTTC. Translation: CASSLEQGGYGYTF.